Sequencing of this T cell receptor beta chain was carried out in a study of shared clonotypes between healthy human individuals. Study in general: There were three CD4 naive, three CD4 memory, two CD8 naive and one CD8 memory plates per donor.

Study-wide results and caveats: Investigators collected only blood, and repertoires in tissues likely differ.

Assay execution proceeded at the deep level. Data came from immunoSEQ multiplex PCR; TCRdb stores just in-frame clones and leaves some out. The table lists 730,000 or so clones, approximately 75% of them singletons. This clone has a handful of counts. Its cognate antigen is unknown. CDR3 length: 12 residues. Germline V CDR1 and CDR2: SQVTM, ANQGSEA. The ends were cut back, 7 bases at V and 3 bases at J, with 13 bases in the middle. The V and J genes are TRBV29-1 and TRBJ2-7, with D possibly being TRBD1 or TRBD2 (6 bases each). The clonotype comes from a woman aged 25 to 39 in good health. Sample: memory CD4+ T cells sorted from blood. Described subset: CD45RA-negative fraction. As DNA, the CDR3 is TGCAGCGGTAGTGGAGGGGGCTACGAGCAGTACTTC. Translating it yields CSGSGGGYEQYF.